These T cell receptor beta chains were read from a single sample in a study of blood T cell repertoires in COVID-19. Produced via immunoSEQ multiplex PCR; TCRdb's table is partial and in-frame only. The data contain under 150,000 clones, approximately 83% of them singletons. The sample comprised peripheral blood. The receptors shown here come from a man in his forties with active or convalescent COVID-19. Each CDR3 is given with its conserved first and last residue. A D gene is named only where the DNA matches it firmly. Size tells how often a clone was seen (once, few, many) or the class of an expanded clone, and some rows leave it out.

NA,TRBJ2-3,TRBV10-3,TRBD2,CAIRQAGGVADTQYF,TGTGCCATCAGACAAGCGGGGGGCGTGGCAGATACGCAGTATTTT
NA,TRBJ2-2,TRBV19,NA,CASSIGVGGTNTGELFF,TGTGCCAGTAGTATCGGGGTAGGGGGAACGAACACCGGGGAGCTGTTTTTT
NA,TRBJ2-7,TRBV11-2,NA,CASSLGGYREQYF,TGTGCCAGCAGCTTAGGAGGGTATCGGGAGCAGTACTTC
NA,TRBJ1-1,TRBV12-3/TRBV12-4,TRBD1,CASSLTVQGAFF,TGTGCCAGCAGTTTAACCGTACAGGGGGCTTTCTTT
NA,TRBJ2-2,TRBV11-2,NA,CASSLGTNTGELFF,TGTGCCAGCAGCTTAGGGACTAACACCGGGGAGCTGTTTTTT
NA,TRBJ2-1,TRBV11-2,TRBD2,CASRKPGLAGNEQFF,TGTGCCAGCAGGAAGCCGGGACTAGCTGGCAATGAGCAGTTCTTC
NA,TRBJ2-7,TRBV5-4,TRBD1,CASSLDGQGVSYEQYF,TGTGCCAGCAGCTTGGACGGACAGGGGGTCTCCTACGAGCAGTACTTC
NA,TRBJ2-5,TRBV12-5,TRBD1,CASGLTGGAETQYF,TGTGCTAGTGGGCTCACAGGGGGCGCGGAGACCCAGTACTTC
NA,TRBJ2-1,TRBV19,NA,CASRSGQLYNEQFF,TGTGCCAGTAGGTCAGGACAGCTCTACAATGAGCAGTTCTTC
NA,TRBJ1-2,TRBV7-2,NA,CASSFGDGYTF,TGTGCCAGCAGTTTTGGAGACGGCTACACCTTC
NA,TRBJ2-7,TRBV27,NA,CATLERDGEQYF,TGTGCCACCTTGGAGAGAGACGGCGAGCAGTACTTC
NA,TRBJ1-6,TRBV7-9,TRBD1,CASSYGTESSPLHF,TGTGCCAGCAGTTACGGGACAGAGAGTTCACCCCTCCACTTT
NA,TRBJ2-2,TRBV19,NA,CASRAQGGVAGELFF,TGTGCCAGTAGGGCACAGGGTGGCGTTGCCGGGGAGCTGTTTTTT
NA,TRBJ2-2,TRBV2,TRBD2,CASTAGGAGELFF,TGTGCCAGCACGGCGGGGGGGGCCGGGGAGCTGTTTTTT
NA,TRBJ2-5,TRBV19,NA,CASSFLGETQYF,TGTGCCAGTAGTTTCCTCGGGGAGACCCAGTACTTC
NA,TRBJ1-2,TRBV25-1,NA,CASSEQGTYGYTF,TGTGCCAGCAGTGAGCAGGGAACCTATGGCTACACCTTC
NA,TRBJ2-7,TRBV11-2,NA,CASSLYSGPYEQYF,TGTGCCAGCAGCTTGTATAGCGGCCCCTACGAGCAGTACTTC
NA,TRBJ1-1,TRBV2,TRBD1,CASRGDSDNTEAFF,TGTGCCAGCAGAGGGGACAGCGACAACACTGAAGCTTTCTTT
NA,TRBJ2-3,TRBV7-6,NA,CASSLARTDTDTQYF,TGTGCCAGCAGCTTAGCGAGGACAGACACAGATACGCAGTATTTT
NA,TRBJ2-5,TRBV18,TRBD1,CASSTRTGKGETQYF,TGTGCCAGTTCCACCAGGACAGGGAAAGGGGAGACCCAGTACTTC
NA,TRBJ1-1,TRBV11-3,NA,CASSPSSDTEAFF,TGTGCCAGCAGCCCTTCGTCGGACACTGAAGCTTTCTTT
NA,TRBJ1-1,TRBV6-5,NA,CASSYGKAPGTEAFF,TGTGCCAGCAGTTACGGTAAGGCGCCGGGGACTGAAGCTTTCTTT
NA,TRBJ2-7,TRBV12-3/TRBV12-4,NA,CASKARGAYEQYF,TGTGCCAGCAAGGCCAGGGGCGCCTACGAGCAGTACTTC
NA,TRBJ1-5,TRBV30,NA,CAWSSGIQPQHF,TGTGCCTGGAGCTCAGGGATTCAGCCCCAGCATTTT
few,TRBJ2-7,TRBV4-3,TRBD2,CASSRATSGGAKEQYF,TGCGCCAGCAGCCGAGCGACTAGCGGGGGGGCGAAAGAGCAGTACTTC
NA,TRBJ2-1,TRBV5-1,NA,CASSLDGDYNEQFF,TGCGCCAGCAGCTTGGACGGGGACTACAATGAGCAGTTCTTC
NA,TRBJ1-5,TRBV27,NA,CASSLRGIMQGSLGGNQPQHF,TGTGCCAGCAGTTTACGAGGAATAATGCAGGGGTCCTTGGGAGGCAATCAGCCCCAGCATTTT
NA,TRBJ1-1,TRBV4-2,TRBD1,CASSQWAGGDRTEAFF,TGTGCCAGCAGCCAATGGGCAGGGGGAGATCGCACTGAAGCTTTCTTT
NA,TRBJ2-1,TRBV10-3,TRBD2,CAAHMGTSGGASEQFF,TGTGCCGCCCACATGGGGACTAGCGGGGGGGCCTCTGAGCAGTTCTTC
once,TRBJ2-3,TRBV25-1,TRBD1,CASRATGVSTDTQYF,TGTGCCAGCAGGGCTACAGGGGTTAGCACAGATACGCAGTATTTT
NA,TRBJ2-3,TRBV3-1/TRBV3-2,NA,CASSQRLAGTDTQYF,TGTGCCAGCAGCCAACGGCTAGCCGGCACAGATACGCAGTATTTT
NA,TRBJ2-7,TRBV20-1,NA,CSARLAYEQYF,TGCAGTGCTAGACTTGCCTACGAGCAGTACTTC
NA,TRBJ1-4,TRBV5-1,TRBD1,CASSRLGQGSEKLFF,TGCGCCAGCAGCAGATTGGGACAGGGGTCTGAAAAACTGTTTTTT
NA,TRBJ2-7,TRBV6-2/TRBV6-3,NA,CASSYLEQYF,TGTGCCAGCAGTTACCTCGAGCAGTACTTC
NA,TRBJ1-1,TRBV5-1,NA,CASSLAGVGGTEAFF,TGCGCCAGCAGCTTGGCCGGGGTGGGCGGCACTGAAGCTTTCTTT
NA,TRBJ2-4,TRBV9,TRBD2,CASSGSGGAKNIQYF,TGTGCCAGCAGCGGATCCGGGGGGGCCAAAAACATTCAGTACTTC
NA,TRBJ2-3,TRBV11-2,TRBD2,CASSSPLAGKADTQYF,TGTGCCAGCAGCTCCCCCCTAGCGGGGAAGGCAGATACGCAGTATTTT
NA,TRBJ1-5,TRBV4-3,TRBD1,CASSQDSRGNQPQHF,TGCGCCAGCAGCCAAGATTCCAGGGGGAATCAGCCCCAGCATTTT
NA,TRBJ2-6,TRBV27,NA,CASSLLGAGANVLTF,TGTGCCAGCAGTTTACTCGGGGCTGGGGCCAACGTCCTGACTTTC
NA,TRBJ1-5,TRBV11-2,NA,CASSLDVGQPQHF,TGTGCCAGCAGCTTAGATGTCGGTCAGCCCCAGCATTTT
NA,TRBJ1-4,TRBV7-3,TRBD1,CAGGTGAEKLFF,TGTGCCGGGGGGACAGGGGCCGAAAAACTGTTTTTT